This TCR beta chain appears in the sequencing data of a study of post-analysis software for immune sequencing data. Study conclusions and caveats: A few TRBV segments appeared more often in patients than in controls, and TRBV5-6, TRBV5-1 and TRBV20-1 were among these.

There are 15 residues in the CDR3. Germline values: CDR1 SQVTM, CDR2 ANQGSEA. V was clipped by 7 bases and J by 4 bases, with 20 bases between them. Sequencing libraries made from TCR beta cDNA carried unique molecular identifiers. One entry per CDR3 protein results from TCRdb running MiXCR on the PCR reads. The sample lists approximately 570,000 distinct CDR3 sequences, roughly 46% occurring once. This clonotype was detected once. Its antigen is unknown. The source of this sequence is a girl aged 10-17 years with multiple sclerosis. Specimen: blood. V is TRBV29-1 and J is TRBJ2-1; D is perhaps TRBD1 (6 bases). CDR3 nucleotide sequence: TGCAGCGCCAAAAGGGCAGGGGCGGAGTACAATGAGCAGTTCTTC. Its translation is CSAKRAGAEYNEQFF.